The following is a TCR beta chain sequence with its context. Its antigen remains unidentified. The authors reverse transcribed all of the isolated RNA, so sequencing captured expressed TCRB transcripts. TCRdb's table, derived via immunoSEQ multiplex PCR, lists solely in-frame clones and lacks some. The sample has 600,000 to 700,000 clones; 9.5% to 15% are singletons. This entry is derived from a study of beta chain features in type 1 diabetes. Findings and caveats of the study: Within each of all four CD4+ subsets, Type 1 diabetes patients had TCRB CDR3s that were moderately but significantly shorter. Possibly, sequencing cDNA over-represented cells that had high TCR expression levels.

The CDR3 totals 15 residues. Germline loops: CDR1 SGHNT, CDR2 YENEEA. V was pared by 5 bases and J by 9 bases, with 17 bases between. Sequencing was performed on naive CD4+ T cells from blood. This receptor was obtained from a man between 25 and 39 years old with type 1 diabetes. The chain recombines TRBV11-3 with TRBJ1-6, with TRBD1 as a possible D gene (6 bases). The CDR3 sequence is CASSTAEQGGSPLHF. For the CDR3, the DNA is TGTGCCAGCAGCACGGCTGAACAGGGAGGTTCACCCCTCCACTTT.